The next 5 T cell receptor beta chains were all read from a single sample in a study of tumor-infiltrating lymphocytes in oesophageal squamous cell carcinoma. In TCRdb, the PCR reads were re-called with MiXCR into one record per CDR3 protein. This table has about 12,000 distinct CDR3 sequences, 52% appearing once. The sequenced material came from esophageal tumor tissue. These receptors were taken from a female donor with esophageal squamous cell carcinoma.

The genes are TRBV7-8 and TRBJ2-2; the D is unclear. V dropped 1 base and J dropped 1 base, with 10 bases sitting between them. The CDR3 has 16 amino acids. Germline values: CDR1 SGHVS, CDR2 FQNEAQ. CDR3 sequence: CASSLDPGRNTGELFF. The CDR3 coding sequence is TGTGCCAGCAGCTTAGACCCAGGCAGGAACACCGGGGAGCTGTTTTTT.

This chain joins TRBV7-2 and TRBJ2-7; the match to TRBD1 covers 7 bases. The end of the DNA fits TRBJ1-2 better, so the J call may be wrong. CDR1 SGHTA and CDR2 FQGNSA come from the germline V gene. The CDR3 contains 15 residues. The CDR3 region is CASRQTGVRSWGYTF. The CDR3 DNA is TGTGCCAGCAGACAAACAGGGGTGAGGTCTTGGGGCTACACCTTC.

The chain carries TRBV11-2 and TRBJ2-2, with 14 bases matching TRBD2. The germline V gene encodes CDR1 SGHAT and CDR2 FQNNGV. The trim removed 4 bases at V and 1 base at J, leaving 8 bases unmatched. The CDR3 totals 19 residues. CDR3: CASSSGGTSGRGNTGELFF. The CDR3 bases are TGTGCCAGCAGCTCCGGGGGGACTAGCGGGAGAGGGAACACCGGGGAGCTGTTTTTT.

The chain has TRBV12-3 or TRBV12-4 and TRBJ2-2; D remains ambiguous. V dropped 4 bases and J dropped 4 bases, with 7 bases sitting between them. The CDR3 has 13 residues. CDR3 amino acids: CASSSYITGELFF. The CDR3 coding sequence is TGTGCCAGCAGTTCGTACATCACCGGGGAGCTGTTTTTT.

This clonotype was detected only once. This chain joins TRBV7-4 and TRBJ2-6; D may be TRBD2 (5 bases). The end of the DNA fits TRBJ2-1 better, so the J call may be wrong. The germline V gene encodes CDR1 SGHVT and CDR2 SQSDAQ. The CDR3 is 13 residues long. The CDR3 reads CASLWLAGNEQFF. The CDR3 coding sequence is TGTGCCAGCCTTTGGCTAGCCGGCAATGAGCAGTTCTTC.